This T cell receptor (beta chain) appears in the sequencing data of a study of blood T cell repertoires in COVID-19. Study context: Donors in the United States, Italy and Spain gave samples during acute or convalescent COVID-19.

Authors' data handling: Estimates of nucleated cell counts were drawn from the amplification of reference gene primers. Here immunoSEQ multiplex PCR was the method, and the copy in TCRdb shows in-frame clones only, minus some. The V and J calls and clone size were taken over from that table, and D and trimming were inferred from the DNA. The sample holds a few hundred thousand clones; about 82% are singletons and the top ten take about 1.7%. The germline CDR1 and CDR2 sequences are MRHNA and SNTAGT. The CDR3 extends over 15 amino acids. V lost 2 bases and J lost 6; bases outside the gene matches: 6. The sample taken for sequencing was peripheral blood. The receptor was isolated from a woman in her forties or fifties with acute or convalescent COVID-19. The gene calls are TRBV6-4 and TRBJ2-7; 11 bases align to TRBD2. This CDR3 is CASSDRLAGRGEQYF. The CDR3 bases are TGTGCCAGCAGTGACCGACTAGCGGGACGTGGCGAGCAGTACTTC.